Following are 20 T cell receptor beta chains from one sample sequenced in a study of blood T cell repertoires in COVID-19. Measured with immunoSEQ multiplex PCR; TCRdb has only the in-frame clones, and not every one. The sample holds roughly 59,000 clones, 70% to 80% seen once. Sequencing was performed on peripheral blood. All receptors derive from an elderly man with acute or convalescent COVID-19.

The chain has TRBV19 and TRBJ2-2; D gene unclear. The length of the CDR3 is 15 residues. V lost 2 bases and J lost 3, with 10 bases in between. Germline V gene lookup returns CDR1 LNHDA and CDR2 SQIVND (reference sequence). The CDR3 sequence is CASSISQAYTGELFF. The CDR3 DNA is TGTGCCAGTAGTATATCCCAGGCCTACACCGGGGAGCTGTTTTTT. Full variable domain (remainder filled in from reference TRBV19 and TRBJ2-2): DGGITQSPKYLFRKEGQNVTLSCEQNLNHDAMYWYRQDPGQGLRLIYYSQIVNDFQKGDIAEGYSVSREKKESFPLTVTSAQKNPTAFYLCASSISQAYTGELFFGEGSRLTVL.

V is TRBV5-6 and J is TRBJ1-4; TRBD1 is a possible D gene (5 bases). The V gene lost 3 bases and the J gene lost 14 bases, with 29 bases spanning the gap. Germline V gene lookup returns CDR1 SGHDT and CDR2 YYEEEE. The CDR3 runs 17 residues. CDR3 protein: CASSSYRLGAPSPGLFF. The CDR3 DNA is TGTGCCAGCAGCTCTTATCGGCTAGGGGCACCCTCTCCCGGGCTGTTTTTT.

The chain links TRBV18 to TRBJ2-2, with no clear D. The CDR3 covers 17 residues. Trimming removed 0 bases from V and 0 bases from J, with 11 bases in between. Germline V gives CDR1 KGHSH, CDR2 LQKENI. For the CDR3, the DNA is TGTGCCAGCTCACCACCTAGTAACTACGCGAACACCGGGGAGCTGTTTTTT. Encoded protein: CASSPPSNYANTGELFF.

This clone was detected only once. The CDR3 bases are TGTGCCAGCAGCTTGGACAGGGGGGAGAACTATGGCTACACCTTC. It is translated as CASSLDRGENYGYTF. The chain uses TRBV5-6 and TRBJ1-2; 8 bases are a match to TRBD1. J was trimmed by 2 bases and V by 0 bases; bases with no gene match: 3. Germline V lookup: CDR1 SGHDT, CDR2 YYEEEE. This CDR3 contains 15 residues.

This sequence joins TRBV27 and TRBJ1-5; D is perhaps TRBD1 (5 bases). V was clipped by 6 bases and J by 9 bases, with 12 bases between them. The CDR3 covers 12 residues. Germline values: CDR1 MNHEY, CDR2 SMNVEV (reference sequence). CDR3 coding DNA: TGTGCCAGCAGAACCCCGGGACTGCCCCAGCATTTT. It yields the protein CASRTPGLPQHF.

V gene TRBV11-2 combines with J gene TRBJ1-1; 7 nucleotides align to TRBD1. This CDR3 spans 16 amino acids. The germline gives CDR1 SGHAT, CDR2 FQNNGV. The V and J ends lost 2 bases and 1 base, in that order; junction bases with no gene match: 7. The CDR3 region has the DNA TGTGCCAGCAGCTTACCGACAGGGAGGCGGAACACTGAAGCTTTCTTT. This encodes CASSLPTGRRNTEAFF.

This clone counts as medium-sized (0.01 to 0.1%). CDR3 coding DNA: TGTGCCAGCAAAGCGGGAGAAGGGGGATACAATGAGCAGTTCTTC. Protein product: CASKAGEGGYNEQFF. V and J are TRBV11-3 and TRBJ2-1; 8 bases map to TRBD2. The CDR3 extends over 15 amino acids. With V trimmed by 7 bases and J by 4 bases, 9 bases remained unmatched. In germline, CDR1 is SGHNT, CDR2 YENEEA.

The chain links TRBV10-3 to TRBJ1-1; TRBD1 matches 8 bases. CDR1 and CDR2 (germline): ENHRY, SYGVKD. Trimming cost V 6 bases and J 5 bases; bases outside gene matches: 5. The CDR3 contains 13 residues. Here the CDR3 DNA reads TGTGCCATCAGGTCACAGGGGGGGACTGAAGCTTTCTTT. It encodes CAIRSQGGTEAFF.

V gene TRBV6-1 combines with J gene TRBJ2-7; 8 positions agree with TRBD2. The CDR3 is 15 amino acids. After removal of 2 bases from V and 4 bases from J, the junction contained 7 bases not matched to a gene. Germline V gene sequence: CDR1 MNHNS, CDR2 SASEGT. CDR3 in amino acids: CASSEIAGTRYEQYF. CDR3 DNA: TGTGCCAGCAGTGAAATAGCGGGAACAAGGTACGAGCAGTACTTC.

A word on this clone: Sequence at one end of the junction differs from germline and may be a read error. This chain connects TRBV11-2 to TRBJ1-2, with a tentative D call TRBD1 (5 bases). The germline CDR1 and CDR2 sequences are SGHAT and FQNNGV. This CDR3 has 14 amino acids. The CDR3 sequence: CASSLGQYHYGYTF. CDR3 DNA sequence: TGTGCCAGCAGCTTAGGACAGTATCACTACGGCTACACCTTC.

The chain recombines TRBV24-1 with TRBJ2-2; maybe TRBD2 (6 bases). Germline CDR1 KGHDR, CDR2 SFDVKD. V was pared by 6 bases and J by 0 bases, with 13 bases between. The CDR3 covers 16 residues. Here the CDR3 DNA reads TGTGCCACCAGTCCCATCGGGAGCGCGAACACCGGGGAGCTGTTTTTT. As protein: CATSPIGSANTGELFF.

The chain uses TRBV6-5 and TRBJ1-3, with 9 bases lining up with TRBD1. After removal of 6 bases from V and 0 bases from J, the junction contained 0 bases not matched to a gene. This CDR3 contains 14 residues. From germline, CDR1 is MNHEY and CDR2 SVGAGI. CDR3 bases: TGTGCCAGCAGGGGACAGGGCTCTGGAAACACCATATATTTT. It yields the protein CASRGQGSGNTIYF.

This clone has just one count. The CDR3 spells CASRAVRGVTEAFF. CDR3 nucleotides: TGTGCCAGCAGGGCAGTACGGGGGGTCACTGAAGCTTTCTTT. This chain connects TRBV6-5 to TRBJ1-1; possibly TRBD1 for D (5 bases). This CDR3 is 14 amino acids long. Trimming removed 6 bases at V and 4 bases at J, with 15 bases between. CDR1 and CDR2 (germline): MNHEY, SVGAGI.

CDR3 nucleotides: TGTGCCAGCAGCCAAGCGGGACAGGGGTCATCACCCCTCCACTTT. Translating gives CASSQAGQGSSPLHF. The chain employs TRBV3-1 (or the pseudogene TRBV3-2) and TRBJ1-6, with 10 bases that match TRBD1. Germline V gene data show CDR1 as LGHDT and CDR2 as YNNKEL (reference sequence). This CDR3 spans 15 amino acids. V trimming: 1 base; J trimming: 10 bases; junction bases outside the gene matches: 4.

J is TRBJ2-7 and V is TRBV6-5; TRBD1 aligns across 7 bases. The J segment lost 2 bases and the V segment lost 6 bases, leaving 4 bases of the junction unmatched. Germline lookup yields CDR1 MNHEY and CDR2 SVGAGI. CDR3 size: 13 residues. The CDR3 DNA reads TGTGCCAGCAGCCCACAGGGGACCTACGAGCAGTACTTC. This encodes CASSPQGTYEQYF.

The chain is built from TRBV2 and TRBJ1-2, with 9 bases lining up with TRBD1. CDR3 size: 15 residues. The V segment lost 9 bases and the J segment 7 bases; nucleotides outside the gene matches: 15. The germline CDR1 and CDR2 sequences are SNHLY and FYNNEI. CDR3: CASRSQLGTGIGYTF. In nucleotides, the CDR3 is TGTGCCAGTCGGTCCCAACTCGGGACAGGGATTGGCTACACCTTC.

The genes are TRBV11-3 and TRBJ2-1, with unresolved D. The CDR3 consists of 15 residues. Per the germline V gene, CDR1 is SGHNT and CDR2 is YENEEA. With 4 bases removed from V and 5 bases from J, the gap between germline ends came to 15 bases. In nucleotides, the CDR3 is TGTGCCAGCAGCTCGCTTAAAGTAGTCGACAATGAGCAGTTCTTC. The encoded protein is CASSSLKVVDNEQFF.

The chain carries TRBV19 and TRBJ1-2; D is ambiguous. The CDR3 is 13 residues long. Deletions cut 5 bases from V and 3 bases from J, with 10 bases between. Germline CDR1 is LNHDA and CDR2 is SQIVND (reference sequence). This chain's CDR3 is CASSFGVYYGYTF. CDR3 in DNA: TGTGCCAGTAGTTTCGGGGTGTACTATGGCTACACCTTC.

The chain carries TRBV6-6 and TRBJ1-2; a weak D match, TRBD1 (5 bases). The V end was cut by 5 bases, the J end by 5 bases, with 18 bases between. This CDR3 spans 15 amino acids. Germline CDR1 and CDR2: MNHNY and SVGAGI (reference sequence). The CDR3 is CASSPQAPELYGYTF. The CDR3, as DNA: TGTGCCAGCAGTCCACAGGCCCCCGAACTTTATGGCTACACCTTC.

V is TRBV2 and J is TRBJ2-7; perhaps TRBD1 as D (6 bases). Trimming removed 7 bases at V and 4 bases at J, with 8 bases between. CDR1 and CDR2 (germline): SNHLY, FYNNEI. This CDR3 spans 11 amino acids. In DNA, the CDR3 is TGTGCCAGCACCAGGGGATACGAGCAGTACTTC. Translating gives CASTRGYEQYF.